These 20 T cell receptor beta chains share one sample of origin, sequenced in a study of monozygotic twins with inflammatory bowel disease. TCRdb re-called the 5' RACE reads and shows each CDR3 protein once, DNA omitted. This sample lists nearly 450,000 distinct CDR3 sequences; its ten largest clones have 2% to 2.5%. Sequenced: blood. The origin of the receptors is a human donor with ulcerative colitis or Crohn's disease, or a healthy co-twin of an affected twin (not recorded which).

The chain couples TRBV6-1 to TRBJ2-1; absent DNA, TCRdb's TRBD2 call cannot be checked. Germline loops: CDR1 MNHNS, CDR2 SASEGT. The CDR3 extends over 20 amino acids. CDR3: CASSGKGLEVLAGGHNEQFF.

CDR3 protein: CASNRDGFNEQFF. V and J are TRBV27 and TRBJ2-1; TCRdb selects TRBD1, and the lack of DNA leaves this call unchecked. The CDR3 runs 13 residues. Per germline, CDR1 MNHEY and CDR2 SMNVEV (reference sequence).

The V and J genes are TRBV24-1 and TRBJ2-4; TCRdb's D call of TRBD2 is untestable without DNA. Germline assignment: CDR1 KGHDR and CDR2 SFDVKD. The length of the CDR3 is 16 residues. The CDR3 reads CATSVARMEAKNIQYF.

The chain joins TRBV2 to TRBJ2-7; TCRdb outputs TRBD1, but without DNA this stays unchecked. This CDR3 is 17 amino acids long. Germline values: CDR1 SNHLY, CDR2 FYNNEI. This CDR3 reads CASSADRTGTGEYEQYF.

The rearrangement uses TRBV30 and TRBJ2-7. This CDR3 region has 14 residues. Looked up from germline, CDR1 is GTSNPN and CDR2 is SVGIG (reference sequence). The CDR3 spells CAWSVTGASYEQYF.

The chain is built from TRBV6-2 or TRBV6-3 and TRBJ1-5; the TCRdb call, TRBD1, lacks DNA for checking. The CDR3 length is 15 residues. In germline, CDR1 is MNHEY, CDR2 SVGEGT. The CDR3 spells CASSKSGTSNQPQHF.

This chain uses TRBV29-1 with TRBJ2-3. The V gene's germline CDR1 is SQVTM and CDR2 ANQGSEA. This CDR3 spans 12 amino acids. CDR3 loop: CSVEDHTDTQYF.

The J gene is TRBJ2-3, the V gene TRBV7-2; TCRdb designates TRBD1, a call that cannot be tested without DNA. This CDR3 comprises 15 residues. Germline assignment: CDR1 SGHTA and CDR2 FQGNSA. This chain's CDR3 is CASSSGNGKSDTQYF.

The chain employs TRBV11-2 and TRBJ2-7; the TRBD2 assignment by TCRdb is unverifiable without DNA. The germline V gene has CDR1 SGHAT and CDR2 FQNNGV. The CDR3 totals 16 residues. The CDR3 sequence is CASSLDRASGSYEQYF.

This sequence joins TRBV5-1 and TRBJ1-4; as DNA is missing, the TRBD1 call by TCRdb cannot be tested. Looked up from germline, CDR1 is SGHRS and CDR2 is YFSETQ. The CDR3 is made up of 14 amino acids. CDR3 region: CASSYQGEAEKLFF.

The genes are TRBV27 and TRBJ2-3; the D call from TCRdb, TRBD1, cannot be confirmed without DNA. Per the germline V gene, CDR1 is MNHEY and CDR2 is SMNVEV (reference sequence). CDR3 size: 17 residues. The CDR3 is CASRQGQGVLGTDTQYF.

The J gene is TRBJ1-1, the V gene TRBV12-3 or TRBV12-4; TCRdb selects TRBD1, and the lack of DNA leaves this call unchecked. The CDR3 runs 14 residues. The CDR3 loop is CASSLRGGLTEAFF.

The rearrangement joins TRBV12-3 or TRBV12-4 to TRBJ1-5. CDR3 size: 13 residues. CDR3 residues: CASSPFSNQPQHF.

The V and J genes are TRBV27 and TRBJ2-5; TCRdb returns TRBD1, unconfirmable since there is no DNA. CDR3 length: 12 amino acids. CDR1 and CDR2 from the germline V gene are MNHEY and SMNVEV (reference sequence). CDR3 protein: CASIPRRPTQYF.

The V call is TRBV5-1, the J call TRBJ2-3; the TCRdb call, TRBD1, lacks DNA for checking. The germline CDR1 and CDR2 sequences are SGHRS and YFSETQ. There are 17 residues in the CDR3. CDR3 protein: CASSLQGGGGATDTQYF.

CDR3 in amino acids: CASSLRLVQETQYF. The rearrangement uses TRBV3-1 and TRBJ2-5; without DNA, the TCRdb call of TRBD2 cannot be checked. Germline V gives CDR1 LGHDT, CDR2 YNNKEL (reference sequence). The CDR3 length is 14 residues.

V gene TRBV6-2 or TRBV6-3 combines with J gene TRBJ2-1; there is no DNA to check the TCRdb D call of TRBD1. CDR1 MNHEY and CDR2 SVGEGT come from the germline V gene. This CDR3 has 14 residues. CDR3 region: CASSSRGQTYEQFF.

The chain links TRBV7-3 to TRBJ2-2; TCRdb designates TRBD2, a call that cannot be tested without DNA. Germline lookup yields CDR1 SGHTA and CDR2 FQGTGA. CDR3 length: 15 residues. The CDR3 sequence is CASSASGIGHGELFF.

This chain uses TRBV7-2 with TRBJ1-1; TCRdb calls TRBD1, which cannot be checked without DNA. The CDR3 sequence is 14 residues long. The germline V gene encodes CDR1 SGHTA and CDR2 FQGNSA. The CDR3 sequence: CASSLHQTAGLAFF.

The V call is TRBV4-1, the J call TRBJ2-2; with no DNA, the TCRdb D assignment of TRBD2 cannot be verified. CDR3 size: 18 residues. The V gene's germline CDR1 is MGHRA and CDR2 YSYEKL. CDR3 sequence reads: CASSQFLVAGTNTGELFF.